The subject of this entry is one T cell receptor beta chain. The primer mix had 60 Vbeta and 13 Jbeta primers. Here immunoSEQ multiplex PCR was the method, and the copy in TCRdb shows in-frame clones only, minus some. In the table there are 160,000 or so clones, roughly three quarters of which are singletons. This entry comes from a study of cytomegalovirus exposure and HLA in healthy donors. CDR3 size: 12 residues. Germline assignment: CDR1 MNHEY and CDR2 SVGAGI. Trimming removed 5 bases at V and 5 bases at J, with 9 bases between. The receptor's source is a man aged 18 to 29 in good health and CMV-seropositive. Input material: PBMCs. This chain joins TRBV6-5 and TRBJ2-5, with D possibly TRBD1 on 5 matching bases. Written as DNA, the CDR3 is TGTGCCAGCAGTGCAGGGCTGGAGACCCAGTACTTC. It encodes CASSAGLETQYF.